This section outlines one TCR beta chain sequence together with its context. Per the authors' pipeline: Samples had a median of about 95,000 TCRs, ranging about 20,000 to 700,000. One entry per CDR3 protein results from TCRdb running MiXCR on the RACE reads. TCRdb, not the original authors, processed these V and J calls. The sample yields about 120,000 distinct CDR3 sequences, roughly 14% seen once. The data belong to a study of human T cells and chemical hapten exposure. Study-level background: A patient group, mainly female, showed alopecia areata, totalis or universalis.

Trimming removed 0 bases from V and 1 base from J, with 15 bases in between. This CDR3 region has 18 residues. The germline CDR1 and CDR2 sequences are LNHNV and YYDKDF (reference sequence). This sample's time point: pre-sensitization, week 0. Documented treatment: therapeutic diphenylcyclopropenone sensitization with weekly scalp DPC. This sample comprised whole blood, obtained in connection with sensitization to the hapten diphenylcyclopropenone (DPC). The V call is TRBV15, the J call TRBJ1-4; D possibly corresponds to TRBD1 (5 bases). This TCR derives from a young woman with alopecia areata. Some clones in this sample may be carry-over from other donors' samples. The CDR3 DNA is TGTGCCACCAGCAGAGAGAGTATCGGGGCGCGAACTAATGAAAAACTGTTTTTT. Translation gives CATSRESIGARTNEKLFF.